Sequencing of this T cell receptor beta chain was carried out in a study of OX40 agonist ivuxolimab in advanced cancers. Study information: It was permissible to have had prior anti-PD-1, anti-PD-L1 or anti-CTLA-4 therapy, and about 40% had some. One hepatocellular carcinoma and a couple of cutaneous melanoma patients partially responded.

Comments on this clone: Its antigen is unknown.

The protocol was immunoSEQ multiplex PCR, while the TCRdb copy is restricted to in-frame clones and leaves out a portion. The sample lists almost 45,000 clones, roughly 87% occurring once. The V segment lost 8 bases and the J segment 5 bases; nucleotides outside the gene matches: 5. The length of the CDR3 is 12 residues. Germline CDR1 and CDR2: SEHNR and FQNEAQ (reference sequence). General study points: Some patients who did not respond also had low normalized T-cell clonal expansion. In CD8+ T cells, expanded clones were on average more numerous than in CD4+.

This rearrangement joins TRBV7-9 to TRBJ1-1; 7 bases agree with TRBD1. Material: CD4+ or CD8+ T cells sorted from blood, obtained in a trial of the OX40 agonist ivuxolimab. The receptor was isolated from an adult with an advanced solid tumor such as melanoma, head and neck, liver or kidney cancer. The CDR3 nucleotides are TGTGCCAGCCAGCAGGGGGGGACTGAAGCTTTCTTT. This translates into CASQQGGTEAFF.